Given below is one T cell receptor (beta chain) in context. The sample is drawn from a study of blood T cell repertoires in COVID-19. Clones were sequenced by immunoSEQ multiplex PCR, and TCRdb holds only the in-frame ones, with some missing. The sample carries about 270,000 clones, around 92% recorded once. Sequenced sample: PBMCs or T cells enriched from blood (not recorded which). The source of this sequence is a woman aged 60-70 years who had recovered from COVID-19.

CDR3: CASSQDDRTNSPLHF. The DNA of the CDR3 is TGCGCCAGCAGCCAAGATGACAGGACTAATTCACCCCTCCACTTT. The J gene is TRBJ1-6, the V gene TRBV4-1; possible D gene TRBD1, 6 bases. The CDR3 sequence is 15 residues long. CDR1 and CDR2 from the germline V gene are MGHRA and YSYEKL. V lost 0 bases to trimming and J lost 6 bases, with 9 bases between them.